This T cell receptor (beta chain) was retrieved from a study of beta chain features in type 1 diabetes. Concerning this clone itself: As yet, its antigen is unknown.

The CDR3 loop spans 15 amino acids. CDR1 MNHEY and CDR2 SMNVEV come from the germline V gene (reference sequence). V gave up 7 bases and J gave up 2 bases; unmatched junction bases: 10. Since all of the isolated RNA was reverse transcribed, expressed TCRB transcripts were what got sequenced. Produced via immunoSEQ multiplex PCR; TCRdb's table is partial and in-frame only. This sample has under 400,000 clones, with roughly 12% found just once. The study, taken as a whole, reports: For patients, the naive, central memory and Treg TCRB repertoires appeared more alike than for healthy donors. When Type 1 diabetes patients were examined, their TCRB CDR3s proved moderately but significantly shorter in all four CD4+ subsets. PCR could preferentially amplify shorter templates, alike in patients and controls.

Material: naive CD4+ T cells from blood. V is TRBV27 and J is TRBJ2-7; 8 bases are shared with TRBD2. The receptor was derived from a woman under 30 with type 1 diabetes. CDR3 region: CASNARTSGPYEQYF. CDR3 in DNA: TGTGCCAGCAACGCTCGCACTAGCGGACCCTACGAGCAGTACTTC.